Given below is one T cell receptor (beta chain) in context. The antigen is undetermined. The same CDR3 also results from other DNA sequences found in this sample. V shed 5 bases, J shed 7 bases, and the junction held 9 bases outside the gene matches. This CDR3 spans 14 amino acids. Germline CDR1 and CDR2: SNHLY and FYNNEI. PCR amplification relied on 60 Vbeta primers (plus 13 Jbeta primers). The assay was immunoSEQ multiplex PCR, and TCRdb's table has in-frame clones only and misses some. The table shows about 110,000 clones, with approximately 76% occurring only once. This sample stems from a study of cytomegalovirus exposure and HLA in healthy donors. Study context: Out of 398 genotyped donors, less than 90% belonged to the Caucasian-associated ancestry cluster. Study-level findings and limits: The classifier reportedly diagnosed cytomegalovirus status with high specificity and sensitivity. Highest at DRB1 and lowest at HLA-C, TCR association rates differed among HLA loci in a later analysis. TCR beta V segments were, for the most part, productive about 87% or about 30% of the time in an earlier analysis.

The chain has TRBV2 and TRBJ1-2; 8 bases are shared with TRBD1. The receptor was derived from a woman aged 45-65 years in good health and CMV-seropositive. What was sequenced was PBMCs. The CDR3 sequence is CASSPTGGWGGYTF. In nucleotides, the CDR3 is TGTGCCAGCAGTCCAACAGGGGGTTGGGGTGGCTACACCTTC.